This T cell receptor beta chain was sequenced in a study of beta chain features in type 1 diabetes. The overall study: Patient and healthy donor groups were alike in age, gender and cell yields. Study findings and constraints: In the patient group, naive, central memory and Treg TCRB repertoires seemed more alike than in the healthy donor group. All four CD4+ subsets from Type 1 diabetes patients carried moderately but significantly shorter TCRB CDR3s. Whether HLA type influences TCRB rearrangement remained unresolved here.

The whole isolated RNA underwent reverse transcription, so sequencing captured expressed TCRB transcripts. Assay: immunoSEQ multiplex PCR; the TCRdb copy retains only in-frame clones and omits some. The repertoire includes a few hundred thousand clones, about 13% of them detected once, and around 0.016% sits in the top ten. The CDR3 totals 12 residues. Looked up from germline, CDR1 is MDHEN and CDR2 is SYDVKM. Trimming removed 8 bases at V and 1 base at J, with 8 bases between. In regard to this clone: Its target is unknown.

V is TRBV28 and J is TRBJ1-1, with no clear D. Sequences were obtained from naive CD4+ T cells from blood. The receptor's source is a young woman with type 1 diabetes. The CDR3 nucleotides read TGTGCCAGCGGAACGGGGAACACTGAAGCTTTCTTT. As protein: CASGTGNTEAFF. Variable domain in full (rest from reference TRBV28 and TRBJ1-1): DVKVTQSSRYLVKRTGEKVFLECVQDMDHENMFWYRQDPGLGLRLIYFSYDVKMKEKGDIPEGYSVSREKKERFSLILESASTNQTSMYLCASGTGNTEAFFGQGTRLTVV.